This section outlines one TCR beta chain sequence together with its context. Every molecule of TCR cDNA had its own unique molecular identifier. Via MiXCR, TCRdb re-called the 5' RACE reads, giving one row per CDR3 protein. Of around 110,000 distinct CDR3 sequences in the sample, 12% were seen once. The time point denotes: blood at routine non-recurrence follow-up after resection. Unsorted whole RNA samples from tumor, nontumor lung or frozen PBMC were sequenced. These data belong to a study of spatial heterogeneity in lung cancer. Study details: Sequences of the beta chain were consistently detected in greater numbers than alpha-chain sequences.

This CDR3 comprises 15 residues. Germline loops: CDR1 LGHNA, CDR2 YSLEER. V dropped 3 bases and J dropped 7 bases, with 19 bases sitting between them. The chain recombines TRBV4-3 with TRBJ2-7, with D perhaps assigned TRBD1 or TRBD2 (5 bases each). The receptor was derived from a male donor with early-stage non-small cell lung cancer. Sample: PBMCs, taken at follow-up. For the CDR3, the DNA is TGCGCCAGCAGCCAGGGGGTCAGGGTACCGGGGGAGCAGTACTTC. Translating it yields CASSQGVRVPGEQYF.